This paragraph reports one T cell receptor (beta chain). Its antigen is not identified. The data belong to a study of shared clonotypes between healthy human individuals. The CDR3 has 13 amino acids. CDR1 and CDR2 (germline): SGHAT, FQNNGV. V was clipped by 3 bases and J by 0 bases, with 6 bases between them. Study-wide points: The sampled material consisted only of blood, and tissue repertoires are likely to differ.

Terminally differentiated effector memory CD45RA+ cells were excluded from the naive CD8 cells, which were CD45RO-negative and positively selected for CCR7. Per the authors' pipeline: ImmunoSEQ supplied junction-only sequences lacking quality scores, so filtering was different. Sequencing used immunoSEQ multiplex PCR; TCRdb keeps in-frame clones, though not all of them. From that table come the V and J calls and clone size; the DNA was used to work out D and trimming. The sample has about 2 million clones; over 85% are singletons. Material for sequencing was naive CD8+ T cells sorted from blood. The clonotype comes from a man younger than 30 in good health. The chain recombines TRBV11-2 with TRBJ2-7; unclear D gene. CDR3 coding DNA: TGTGCCAGCAGCTTTTCCAACTCCTACGAGCAGTACTTC. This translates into CASSFSNSYEQYF.